This T cell receptor (beta chain) is from a study of technical replicates of blood from a handful of donors. The protocol was immunoSEQ multiplex PCR, while the TCRdb copy is restricted to in-frame clones and leaves out a portion. Found here are about 70,000 clones, around 97% of them singletons; the top ten hold 0.2% to 0.25%. V was clipped by 0 bases and J by 0 bases; unmatched bases: 4. This CDR3 region has 16 residues. Germline CDR1 is SGHRS and CDR2 is YFSETQ. The V and J genes are TRBV5-1 and TRBJ2-5; 8 nucleotides match TRBD2. The sequence came from a human donor in good health. Sequencing used T cells isolated from PBMCs. CDR3 amino acids: CASSLDASGYQETQYF. As DNA, the CDR3 is TGCGCCAGCAGCTTGGATGCTAGCGGGTACCAAGAGACCCAGTACTTC.